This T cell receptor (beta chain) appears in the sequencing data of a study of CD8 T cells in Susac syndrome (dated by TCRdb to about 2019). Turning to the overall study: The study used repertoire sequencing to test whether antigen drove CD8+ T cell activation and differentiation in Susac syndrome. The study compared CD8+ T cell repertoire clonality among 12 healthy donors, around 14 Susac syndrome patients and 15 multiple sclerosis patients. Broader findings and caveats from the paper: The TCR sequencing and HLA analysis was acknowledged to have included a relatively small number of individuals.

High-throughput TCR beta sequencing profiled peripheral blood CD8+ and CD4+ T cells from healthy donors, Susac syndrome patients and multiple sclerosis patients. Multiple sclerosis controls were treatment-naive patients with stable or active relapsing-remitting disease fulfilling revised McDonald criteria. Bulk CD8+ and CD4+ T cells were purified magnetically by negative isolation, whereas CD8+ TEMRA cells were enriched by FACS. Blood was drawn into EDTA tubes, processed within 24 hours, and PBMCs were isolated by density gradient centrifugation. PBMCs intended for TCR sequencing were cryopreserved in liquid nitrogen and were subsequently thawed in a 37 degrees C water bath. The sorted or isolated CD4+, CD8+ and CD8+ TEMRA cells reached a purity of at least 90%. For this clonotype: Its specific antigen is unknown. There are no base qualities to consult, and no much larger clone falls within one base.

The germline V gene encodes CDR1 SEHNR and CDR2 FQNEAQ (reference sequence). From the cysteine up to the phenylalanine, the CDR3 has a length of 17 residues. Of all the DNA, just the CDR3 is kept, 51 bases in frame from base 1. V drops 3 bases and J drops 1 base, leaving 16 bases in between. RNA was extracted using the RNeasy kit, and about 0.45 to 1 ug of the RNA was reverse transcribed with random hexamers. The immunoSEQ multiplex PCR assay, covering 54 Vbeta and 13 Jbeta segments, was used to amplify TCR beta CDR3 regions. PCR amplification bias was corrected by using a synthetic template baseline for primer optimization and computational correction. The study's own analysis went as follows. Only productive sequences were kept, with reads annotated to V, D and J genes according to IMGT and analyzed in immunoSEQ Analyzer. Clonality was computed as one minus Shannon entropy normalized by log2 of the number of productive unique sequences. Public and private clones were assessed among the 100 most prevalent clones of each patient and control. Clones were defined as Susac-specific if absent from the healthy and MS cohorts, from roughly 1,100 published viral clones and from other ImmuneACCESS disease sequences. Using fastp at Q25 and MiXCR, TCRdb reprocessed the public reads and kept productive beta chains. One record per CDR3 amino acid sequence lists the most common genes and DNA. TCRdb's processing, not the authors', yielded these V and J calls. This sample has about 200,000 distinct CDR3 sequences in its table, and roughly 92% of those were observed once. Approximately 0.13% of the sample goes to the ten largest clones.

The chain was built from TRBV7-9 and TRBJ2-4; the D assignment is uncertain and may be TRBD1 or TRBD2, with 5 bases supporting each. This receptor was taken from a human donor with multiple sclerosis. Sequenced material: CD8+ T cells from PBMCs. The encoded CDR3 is CASSLGTGEDAKNIQYF. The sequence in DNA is TGTGCCAGCAGCTTGGGGACGGGCGAGGACGCCAAAAACATTCAGTACTTC.